The 25 T cell receptor beta chains reported below all come from one sample, sequenced in a study of cytomegalovirus exposure and HLA in healthy donors. Repertoires were generated with immunoSEQ multiplex PCR, while TCRdb's copy carries only in-frame clones and drops some. The data show around 75,000 clones, with 85% seen just once and 3% held by the top ten. Sequencing input: PBMCs. The receptors here all came from a man younger than 45 in good health and CMV-seronegative.

The rearrangement links TRBV29-1 to TRBJ2-1, with a tentative D call TRBD2 (6 bases). Germline lookup yields CDR1 SQVTM and CDR2 ANQGSEA. V was pared by 8 bases and J by 4 bases, with 21 bases between. The CDR3 has 15 amino acids. The CDR3 DNA reads TGCAGCAAACTGGAGCCGGCGGGAAGATACAATGAGCAGTTCTTC. Its translation: CSKLEPAGRYNEQFF.

The chain is built from TRBV5-1 and TRBJ2-5; the match to TRBD1 covers 7 bases. V was pared by 0 bases and J by 3 bases, with 5 bases of the junction left unmatched. In germline, CDR1 is SGHRS, CDR2 YFSETQ. CDR3 length equals 15 residues. The CDR3 protein is CASSLGGTEKETQYF. CDR3 DNA: TGCGCCAGCAGCTTGGGGGGGACAGAAAAAGAGACCCAGTACTTC.

This chain joins TRBV19 and TRBJ2-7; no clear D gene. Trimming left V 2 bases short and J 3 bases short, with 11 bases between. The CDR3 is 14 amino acids. The germline gives CDR1 LNHDA, CDR2 SQIVND (reference sequence). The CDR3 loop is CASSIRGRNYEQYF. The CDR3 nucleotides are TGTGCCAGTAGTATACGCGGCCGAAACTACGAGCAGTACTTC.

The chain recombines TRBV6-5 with TRBJ2-1, with 8 bases that match TRBD2. This CDR3 region has 13 residues. The V gene's germline CDR1 is MNHEY and CDR2 SVGAGI. The V segment lost 8 bases and the J segment 10 bases; nucleotides outside the gene matches: 10. CDR3 sequence: CASRAGGRGEQFF. The CDR3, as DNA: TGTGCCAGCCGGGCGGGGGGACGGGGGGAGCAGTTCTTC.

The chain combines TRBV10-3 with TRBJ1-1; the D gene is possibly TRBD1 (6 bases). The CDR3 loop spans 14 amino acids. Germline assignment: CDR1 ENHRY and CDR2 SYGVKD. V was shortened by 6 bases and J by 4 bases, with 15 bases between the two germline ends. The CDR3 DNA follows: TGTGCCATCAGCGACCCCAGACAGGCCACTGAAGCTTTCTTT. Its protein is CAISDPRQATEAFF.

The CDR3 reads CASSLQGRDTQYF. Written as DNA, the CDR3 is TGTGCCAGCAGCTTGCAGGGTAGAGATACGCAGTATTTT. The chain carries TRBV11-3 and TRBJ2-3; D is possibly TRBD1 (5 bases). Germline-derived CDR1 and CDR2 are SGHNT and YENEEA. The CDR3 has 13 amino acids. V was pared by 3 bases and J by 5 bases, with 9 bases between. Using reference TRBV11-3 and TRBJ2-3 for the parts outside the CDR3, the full variable domain is EAGVVQSPRYKIIEKKQPVAFWCNPISGHNTLYWYLQNLGQGPELLIRYENEEAVDDSQLPKDRFSAERLKGVDSTLKIQPAELGDSAVYLCASSLQGRDTQYFGPGTRLTVL.

The chain combines TRBV7-9 with TRBJ1-2, with a tentative D call TRBD1 (6 bases). The CDR3 consists of 13 residues. V was clipped by 3 bases and J by 2 bases, with 7 bases between them. Germline CDR1 SEHNR, CDR2 FQNEAQ (reference sequence). Here the CDR3 DNA reads TGTGCCAGCAGCTTCGGACAGAACTATGGCTACACCTTC. This translates into CASSFGQNYGYTF.

This chain links TRBV27 with TRBJ1-4; 8 bases are shared with TRBD1. Losses at the gene ends were 6 bases for V and 5 bases for J; bases not matched to a gene: 5. The length of the CDR3 is 14 residues. Looked up from germline, CDR1 is MNHEY and CDR2 is SMNVEV (reference sequence). This chain's CDR3 is CASRMTGANEKLFF. CDR3 DNA sequence: TGTGCCAGCAGGATGACAGGGGCAAATGAAAAACTGTTTTTT. The whole variable domain, remainder taken from reference TRBV27 and TRBJ1-4, is EAQVTQNPRYLITVTGKKLTVTCSQNMNHEYMSWYRQDPGLGLRQIYYSMNVEVTDKGDVPEGYKVSRKEKRNFPLILESPSPNQTSLYFCASRMTGANEKLFFGSGTQLSVL.

This rearrangement joins TRBV7-2 to TRBJ2-7, with 7 bases fitting TRBD1. This CDR3 has 15 amino acids. J lost 6 bases, V lost 3 bases, and 11 bases had no gene match. Germline CDR1 reads SGHTA; CDR2 reads FQGNSA. CDR3 sequence (DNA): TGTGCCAGCAGCTTCCCCGGGACAGCCTTCGGCGAGCAGTACTTC. As protein: CASSFPGTAFGEQYF.

This chain links TRBV5-1 with TRBJ2-1; 10 bases agree with TRBD2. Germline V CDR1 and CDR2: SGHRS, YFSETQ. The CDR3 runs 16 residues. V dropped 3 bases and J dropped 4; count of bases not matched to a gene: 7. The CDR3 bases are TGCGCCAGCAGCTCTCTCAGCGGGGGGGATTACAATGAGCAGTTCTTC. Translation gives CASSSLSGGDYNEQFF.

CDR3 sequence reads: CASNRQGRGEQFF. CDR3 in DNA: TGTGCCAGCAATCGACAGGGGAGGGGAGAGCAGTTCTTC. The rearrangement links TRBV14 to TRBJ2-1; tentative D call: TRBD1 (8 bases). Trimming removed 7 bases from V and 10 bases from J, with 17 bases in between. Germline lookup yields CDR1 SGHDN and CDR2 FVKESK. The CDR3 is made up of 13 amino acids. The full variable domain, rest sourced from reference TRBV14 and TRBJ2-1, is EAGVTQFPSHSVIEKGQTVTLRCDPISGHDNLYWYRRVMGKEIKFLLHFVKESKQDESGMPNNRFLAERTGGTYSTLKVQPAELEDSGVYFCASNRQGRGEQFFGPGTRLTVL.

The chain combines TRBV4-1 with TRBJ1-2; D uncertain. The CDR3 length is 15 residues. Germline loops: CDR1 MGHRA, CDR2 YSYEKL. The V end lost 2 bases, the J end lost 1 base, and 11 bases lay between the germline ends. CDR3 amino acids: CASSQRTADNYGYTF. CDR3 nucleotide sequence: TGCGCCAGCAGCCAACGAACAGCCGATAACTATGGCTACACCTTC.

The chain employs TRBV19 and TRBJ1-1; tentative D call: TRBD1 (5 bases). Trimming removed 7 bases from V and 1 base from J, with 10 bases in between. This CDR3 has 13 amino acids. Germline V gene lookup returns CDR1 LNHDA and CDR2 SQIVND (reference sequence). Here the CDR3 DNA reads TGTGCCAGTAAATGGACACCGAACACTGAAGCTTTCTTT. Residues: CASKWTPNTEAFF.

This clone came up once. This rearrangement joins TRBV5-1 to TRBJ1-5; D is perhaps TRBD1 (5 bases). The CDR3 contains 17 residues. V lost 1 base to trimming and J lost 8 bases, with 22 bases between them. Per the germline V gene, CDR1 is SGHRS and CDR2 is YFSETQ. The DNA for the CDR3 is TGCGCCAGCAGCTTGCTTTCCGTAGACAGTGGGGGGGAGCCCCAGCATTTT. This codes for CASSLLSVDSGGEPQHF.

The V and J genes are TRBV28 and TRBJ2-7; no clear D. The CDR3 contains 14 residues. Germline V lookup: CDR1 MDHEN, CDR2 SYDVKM. V lost 2 bases and J lost 1, with 9 bases in between. The CDR3 DNA sequence: TGTGCCAGCAGTTTACGACTCGATTCCTACGAGCAGTACTTC. Residues: CASSLRLDSYEQYF.

The chain has TRBV28 and TRBJ1-6; tentative D call: TRBD1 (5 bases). This CDR3 contains 13 residues. CDR1 is MDHEN and CDR2 is SYDVKM in the germline V gene. Trimming took 7 bases from V and 10 from J, leaving 14 bases between them. The CDR3 is CASTLGTFSPLHF. The DNA of the CDR3 is TGTGCCAGCACCCTGGGGACTTTCTCACCCCTCCACTTT.

This clone was seen only once. The V gene is TRBV27, the J gene TRBJ1-2; 7 bases map to TRBD1. Losses at the gene ends were 6 bases for V and 5 bases for J; bases not matched to a gene: 12. The germline gives CDR1 MNHEY, CDR2 SMNVEV (reference sequence). The CDR3 loop spans 15 amino acids. The CDR3 protein is CASSINRDSVYGYTF. The DNA of the CDR3 is TGTGCCAGCAGCATCAACCGGGACAGTGTATATGGCTACACCTTC.

The chain carries TRBV7-2 and TRBJ2-2; the D gene is possibly TRBD1 (6 bases). V was cut by 3 bases and J by 6 bases, with 11 bases left in between. The germline gives CDR1 SGHTA, CDR2 FQGNSA. The CDR3 loop spans 14 amino acids. Here the CDR3 DNA reads TGTGCCAGCAGCTTCGACAGGTGGTCCGGGGAGCTGTTTTTT. This translates into CASSFDRWSGELFF.

The V gene is TRBV5-6, the J gene TRBJ1-5, with D unresolved. V was clipped by 4 bases and J by 0 bases, with 14 bases between them. The germline CDR1 and CDR2 sequences are SGHDT and YYEEEE. The CDR3 spans 16 residues. The CDR3 sequence: CASSLNGRHSNQPQHF. CDR3 coding DNA: TGTGCCAGCAGCCTTAATGGCCGACATAGCAATCAGCCCCAGCATTTT.

CDR3 region: CASSQVAGTGYNEQFF. The CDR3 DNA is TGCGCCAGCAGCCAAGTAGCGGGGACGGGCTACAATGAGCAGTTCTTC. The chain combines TRBV4-1 with TRBJ2-1; 8 bases align to TRBD2. V gave up 1 base and J gave up 3 bases; unmatched junction bases: 5. Per germline, CDR1 MGHRA and CDR2 YSYEKL. The CDR3 consists of 16 residues.

V and J are TRBV10-3 and TRBJ2-3, with 10 nucleotides matching TRBD2. Germline CDR1 ENHRY, CDR2 SYGVKD. This CDR3 contains 16 residues. The trim removed 7 bases at V and 6 bases at J, leaving 13 bases unmatched. The CDR3 nucleotides read TGTGCCATCACCGCCCAGCGGGGGGGGGCCGGGGATACGCAGTATTTT. It translates to CAITAQRGGAGDTQYF.

The rearrangement links TRBV6-6 to TRBJ2-3; TRBD1 is a possible D gene (5 bases). The CDR3 is 16 residues long. Trimming stripped 6 bases from V and 1 base from J, with 17 bases between. Per germline, CDR1 MNHNY and CDR2 SVGAGI (reference sequence). The CDR3, as DNA: TGTGCCAGCAGCCAGGCAGGGCGCCCCGGCACAGATACGCAGTATTTT. Amino acids: CASSQAGRPGTDTQYF.

The chain links TRBV28 to TRBJ1-4; TRBD1 is a possible D gene (5 bases). The V gene's germline CDR1 is MDHEN and CDR2 SYDVKM. Trimming took 8 bases from V and 1 from J, leaving 17 bases between them. The CDR3 runs 16 residues. The CDR3 nucleotides are TGTGCCAGCGGCCCCCGGGGGTTGCGAACTAATGAAAAACTGTTTTTT. Amino acids: CASGPRGLRTNEKLFF.

The chain employs TRBV10-2 and TRBJ2-2; 9 bases map to TRBD2. Trimming cost V 6 bases and J 4 bases; bases outside gene matches: 0. From germline, CDR1 is WSHSY and CDR2 SAAADI. The CDR3 is made up of 13 amino acids. The CDR3 protein is CASRLAGTGELFF. Here the CDR3 DNA reads TGCGCCAGCAGACTAGCGGGCACCGGGGAGCTGTTTTTT.

The genes are TRBV9 and TRBJ1-4; possible D gene TRBD1, 6 bases. The V gene lost 4 bases and the J gene lost 0 bases, with 10 bases spanning the gap. Germline CDR1 reads SGDLS; CDR2 reads YYNGEE. This CDR3 has 15 residues. Here the CDR3 DNA reads TGTGCCAGCAGCCGGCGACAGGCAACTAATGAAAAACTGTTTTTT. Its translation is CASSRRQATNEKLFF.